Presented here are 31 T cell receptor beta chains from one specimen sequenced in a study of glioma-infiltrating T cells after dendritic cell vaccination (TCRdb year 2016). The protocol used for the library was the immunoSEQ multiplex PCR assay. The table comes from immuneACCESS by way of TCRdb, which keeps in-frame sequences with V and J called. Part of the clones is missing from these tables; in studies checked, under half for an unresolved V gene and the rest for unknown reasons. For this sample there are 100,000 or so clones; about nine tenths appear just once. About 15% of the sample is in the top ten clones. This sample comprised blood, obtained before dendritic cell vaccination. These receptors were taken from a human donor with glioblastoma.

This clone was seen only a few times. The V and J genes are TRBV7-2 and TRBJ1-1; 12 nucleotides line up with TRBD1. CDR3 length: 18 residues. J was trimmed by 0 bases and V by 1 base; bases with no gene match: 6. Germline loops: CDR1 SGHTA, CDR2 FQGNSA. The CDR3 sequence is CASSLVGTGGFLNTEAFF. CDR3 in DNA: TGTGCCAGCAGCTTAGTAGGGACAGGGGGCTTTTTGAACACTGAAGCTTTCTTT.

This sequence joins TRBV7-8 and TRBJ2-5; perhaps TRBD2 as D (6 bases). CDR3 size: 16 residues. Per the germline V gene, CDR1 is SGHVS and CDR2 is FQNEAQ. V lost 1 base to trimming and J lost 1 base, with 13 bases between them. The CDR3 here is CASSLVGLPIQETQYF. The CDR3 DNA is TGTGCCAGCAGCTTAGTGGGACTCCCGATCCAAGAGACCCAGTACTTC.

The chain combines TRBV7-2 with TRBJ1-6; D is unclear. The germline CDR1 and CDR2 sequences are SGHTA and FQGNSA. The CDR3 is 14 amino acids. Trimming left V 1 base short and J 9 bases short, with 10 bases between. CDR3 region: CASSLDRGGSPLHF. The CDR3 coding sequence is TGTGCCAGCAGCTTAGACAGAGGAGGTTCACCCCTCCACTTT.

The count of this clone is one. The chain employs TRBV5-1 and TRBJ1-1; 10 nucleotides line up with TRBD1. Germline CDR1 is SGHRS and CDR2 is YFSETQ. Trimming took 4 bases from V and 4 from J; bases not matched to a gene: 4. This CDR3 has 14 residues. The CDR3, as DNA: TGCGCCAGCAGCCCAGGACAGGGGGGCACTGAAGCTTTCTTT. It codes for CASSPGQGGTEAFF.

The chain carries TRBV4-1 and TRBJ1-1; a weak D match, TRBD1 (5 bases). The CDR3 extends over 15 amino acids. Between the trimmed V and J ends, which lost 1 base and 3 bases, there was a span of 12 bases. Germline-derived CDR1 and CDR2 are MGHRA and YSYEKL. This CDR3 is CASSQGVGEDTEAFF. The CDR3 bases are TGCGCCAGCAGCCAAGGAGTGGGGGAGGACACTGAAGCTTTCTTT.

The V call is TRBV5-1, the J call TRBJ1-3; D not certain. The CDR3 runs 16 residues. V was trimmed by 1 base and J by 0 bases, leaving 11 bases between them. CDR1 SGHRS and CDR2 YFSETQ come from the germline V gene. The CDR3 here is CASSLLSQNSGNTIYF. CDR3 coding DNA: TGCGCCAGCAGCTTGTTAAGTCAGAACTCTGGAAACACCATATATTTT. Variable domain in full (rest from reference TRBV5-1 and TRBJ1-3): KAGVTQTPRYLIKTRGQQVTLSCSPISGHRSVSWYQQTPGQGLQFLFEYFSETQRNKGNFPGRFSGRQFSNSRSEMNVSTLELGDSALYLCASSLLSQNSGNTIYFGEGSWLTVV.

The gene calls are TRBV2 and TRBJ2-5; TRBD2 might be the D (5 bases). CDR3 length: 12 residues. Germline-derived CDR1 and CDR2 are SNHLY and FYNNEI. V was clipped by 2 bases and J by 13 bases, with 14 bases between them. The CDR3 is CASSERTAVLYF. The CDR3, as DNA: TGTGCCAGCAGTGAACGAACAGCGGTTCTGTACTTC.

The chain uses TRBV9 and TRBJ2-7; TRBD1 aligns across 10 bases. V gave up 4 bases and J gave up 5 bases; unmatched junction bases: 12. Germline values: CDR1 SGDLS, CDR2 YYNGEE. The CDR3 consists of 16 residues. The CDR3 DNA reads as TGTGCCAGCAGCCCCCGCTCCGGGGACAGGGGCCACGAGCAGTACTTC. The encoded protein is CASSPRSGDRGHEQYF.

The count of this clone is one. The V call is TRBV6-4, the J call TRBJ2-7; D is unclear. This CDR3 spans 15 amino acids. CDR1 and CDR2 from the germline V gene are MRHNA and SNTAGT. V was shortened by 6 bases and J by 5 bases, with 20 bases between the two germline ends. The CDR3 protein is CASSDTGTKPHEQYF. The DNA of the CDR3 is TGTGCCAGCAGCGACACCGGAACTAAACCTCACGAGCAGTACTTC.

This chain links TRBV2 with TRBJ2-5; D not resolved. The J call may be mistaken, given a closer DNA end match to TRBJ2-7. CDR1 and CDR2 (germline): SNHLY, FYNNEI. This CDR3 is built from 17 residues. The DNA of the CDR3 is TGTGCCAGCAGTGGAGGCCGATGGCCTCAAACCTCCTACGAGCAGTACTTC. Translated: CASSGGRWPQTSYEQYF.

The gene calls are TRBV2 and TRBJ1-2, with unresolved D. Trimming took off 4 bases at V and 7 bases at J, with 13 bases between the two ends. The CDR3 is 13 amino acids. CDR1 and CDR2 from the germline V gene are SNHLY and FYNNEI. As DNA, the CDR3 is TGTGCCAGCAGTGTGATCGGCAGAGGTGGCTACACCTTC. This gives the protein CASSVIGRGGYTF.

The chain employs TRBV7-9 and TRBJ2-3; D is possibly TRBD2 (5 bases). Trimming removed 2 bases from V and 3 bases from J, with 9 bases in between. The CDR3 is 14 residues long. The V gene's germline CDR1 is SEHNR and CDR2 FQNEAQ (reference sequence). CDR3 in DNA: TGTGCCAGCAGCTTATCCTCGGGAACAGATACGCAGTATTTT. Its protein product is CASSLSSGTDTQYF. The full variable domain, in which reference TRBV7-9 and TRBJ2-3 provide the parts outside the CDR3, is DTGVSQNPRHKITKRGQNVTFRCDPISEHNRLYWYRQTLGQGPEFLTYFQNEAQLEKSRLLSDRFSAERPKGSFSTLEIQRTEQGDSAMYLCASSLSSGTDTQYFGPGTRLTVL.

The rearrangement uses TRBV7-8 and TRBJ2-2, with 12 bases lining up with TRBD2. The J segment lost 4 bases and the V segment lost 4 bases, leaving 10 bases of the junction unmatched. Germline V gene data show CDR1 as SGHVS and CDR2 as FQNEAQ. The CDR3 has 18 residues. CDR3 sequence (DNA): TGTGCCAGCAGCTCCGAGCCTAGCGGGGGGGCGAGCACCGGGGAGCTGTTTTTT. Residues: CASSSEPSGGASTGELFF.

The rearrangement joins TRBV5-6 to TRBJ2-7; weak D call: TRBD1 (6 bases). V was cut by 4 bases and J by 3 bases, with 8 bases left in between. This CDR3 comprises 12 residues. Germline lookup yields CDR1 SGHDT and CDR2 YYEEEE. The DNA of the CDR3 is TGTGCCAGCAGCCCACAGGGCTACGAGCAGTACTTC. Residues: CASSPQGYEQYF.

This chain links TRBV27 with TRBJ1-1, with unresolved D. V was clipped by 10 bases and J by 4 bases, with 19 bases between them. The CDR3 is 14 residues long. From germline, CDR1 is MNHEY and CDR2 SMNVEV (reference sequence). For the CDR3, the DNA is TGTGCCACCACGCCGGGGTTAGGCGGCACTGAAGCTTTCTTT. Translated: CATTPGLGGTEAFF.

Here the CDR3 DNA reads TGTGCCAGCAGCTTAACTGAGGGCTACTATGGCTACACCTTC. Translated, it gives CASSLTEGYYGYTF. This sequence joins TRBV7-2 and TRBJ1-2; D remains ambiguous. The CDR3 covers 14 residues. V gave up 2 bases and J gave up 3 bases, with 10 bases separating them. Germline CDR1 and CDR2: SGHTA and FQGNSA. Using reference TRBV7-2 and TRBJ1-2 for the parts outside the CDR3, the full variable domain is GAGVSQSPSNKVTEKGKDVELRCDPISGHTALYWYRQSLGQGLEFLIYFQGNSAPDKSGLPSDRFSAERTGGSVSTLTIQRTQQEDSAVYLCASSLTEGYYGYTFGSGTRLTVV.

This clone was picked up a small number of times. The chain recombines TRBV19 with TRBJ1-6; D uncertain. The CDR3 contains 15 residues. Germline values: CDR1 LNHDA, CDR2 SQIVND (reference sequence). V was shortened by 4 bases and J by 5 bases, with 12 bases between the two germline ends. CDR3 sequence (DNA): TGTGCCAGTAGTACCCTTAGAGAAGATAATTCACCCCTCCACTTT. Its translation is CASSTLREDNSPLHF.

In this sample, this clone turned up a few times. The chain employs TRBV28 and TRBJ2-7; 11 bases agree with TRBD1. Germline-derived CDR1 and CDR2 are MDHEN and SYDVKM. Trimming took 2 bases from V and 6 from J; bases not matched to a gene: 3. The CDR3 sequence is 14 residues long. The CDR3 DNA follows: TGTGCCAGCAGTTTAATGGGGACAGGGGGCGAGCAGTACTTC. Amino acids: CASSLMGTGGEQYF.

This clone appeared once. This chain joins TRBV7-2 and TRBJ2-5; D may be TRBD2 (5 bases). This CDR3 comprises 14 residues. Trimming took 1 base from V and 3 from J, leaving 9 bases between them. Germline CDR1 is SGHTA and CDR2 is FQGNSA. The DNA for the CDR3 is TGTGCCAGCAGCTTAGTAGTCGGGGAAGAGACCCAGTACTTC. Amino acids: CASSLVVGEETQYF.

The genes are TRBV9 and TRBJ2-7; 10 bases match TRBD1. Germline CDR1 is SGDLS and CDR2 is YYNGEE. The junction had 8 bases not matched to a gene; V was cut back by 3 bases and J by 2 bases. The CDR3 is made up of 16 amino acids. The CDR3 DNA follows: TGTGCCAGCAGCGGAACGGACAGGGGGAATCCCTACGAGCAGTACTTC. Translated, it gives CASSGTDRGNPYEQYF.

V gene TRBV6-5 combines with J gene TRBJ2-4; 7 nucleotides align to TRBD1. CDR3 size: 16 residues. From germline, CDR1 is MNHEY and CDR2 SVGAGI. V lost 4 bases, J lost 3 bases, and 9 bases stayed unmatched. This CDR3 is CASSLTGVRGKNIQYF. The CDR3 DNA reads as TGTGCCAGCAGTTTAACAGGGGTTCGTGGCAAAAACATTCAGTACTTC.

The chain combines TRBV6-5 with TRBJ2-1; TRBD1 matches 11 bases. The CDR3 covers 15 residues. V lost 6 bases and J lost 8; bases outside the gene matches: 9. The germline gives CDR1 MNHEY, CDR2 SVGAGI. The CDR3 region is CASRTGTGGLDEQFF. Here the CDR3 DNA reads TGTGCCAGCAGGACCGGGACAGGGGGACTGGATGAGCAGTTCTTC.

This chain joins TRBV6-1 and TRBJ1-2; tentative D call: TRBD1 (5 bases). Between the trimmed V and J ends, which lost 2 bases and 4 bases, there was a span of 8 bases. Per germline, CDR1 MNHNS and CDR2 SASEGT. The CDR3 is made up of 13 amino acids. The CDR3 DNA is TGTGCCAGCAGTGAACAGGACACCTATGGCTACACCTTC. Its protein product is CASSEQDTYGYTF.

This clone was found a few times. J is TRBJ1-5 and V is TRBV30, with 7 bases lining up with TRBD1. CDR3 length: 14 residues. Germline assignment: CDR1 GTSNPN and CDR2 SVGIG (reference sequence). The V gene end was trimmed by 2 bases and the J gene end by 6 bases; junction bases not matched to a gene: 7. The CDR3 reads CAWSTQGGAQPQHF. CDR3 nucleotide sequence: TGTGCCTGGAGTACTCAGGGGGGAGCTCAGCCCCAGCATTTT.

DNA of the CDR3: TGCGCCAGCAGCCCGGTGGGGACTAGCGGTACCTACGAGCAGTACTTC. Its translation is CASSPVGTSGTYEQYF. This chain joins TRBV4-1 and TRBJ2-7, with 11 bases lining up with TRBD2. CDR3 length: 16 amino acids. V was clipped by 4 bases and J by 2 bases; unmatched bases: 7. CDR1 is MGHRA and CDR2 is YSYEKL in the germline V gene.

The chain has TRBV9 and TRBJ2-2; the match to TRBD1 covers 8 bases. V shed 3 bases and J 5 bases; nucleotides not matched to a gene: 3. This CDR3 has 14 amino acids. Germline V gene sequence: CDR1 SGDLS, CDR2 YYNGEE. CDR3: CASSANRGTGELFF. The CDR3 nucleotides are TGTGCCAGCAGCGCCAACAGGGGGACCGGGGAGCTGTTTTTT.

This clone was picked up a small number of times. The sample carries other DNA sequences with the same CDR3. J is TRBJ1-2 and V is TRBV19, with D maybe TRBD1 (6 bases). The CDR3 runs 14 residues. Trimming took off 7 bases at V and 1 base at J, with 13 bases between the two ends. CDR1 and CDR2 (germline): LNHDA, SQIVND (reference sequence). In nucleotides, the CDR3 is TGTGCCAGTACACCTCTACAGGGTAACTATGGCTACACCTTC. This encodes CASTPLQGNYGYTF.

This chain links TRBV19 with TRBJ2-2, with D maybe TRBD2 (5 bases). Deletions cut 5 bases from V and 2 bases from J, with 12 bases between. There are 15 residues in the CDR3. CDR1 is LNHDA, CDR2 SQIVND, per germline (reference sequence). The DNA of the CDR3 is TGTGCCAGTAGTCGGGGAGCTTACAACACCGGGGAGCTGTTTTTT. Translated, it gives CASSRGAYNTGELFF.

This chain links TRBV6-4 with TRBJ2-1; TRBD2 might be the D (6 bases). The CDR3 runs 15 residues. The germline CDR1 and CDR2 sequences are MRHNA and SNTAGT. Deletions cut 6 bases from V and 0 bases from J, with 12 bases between. CDR3 coding DNA: TGTGCCAGCAGCCCAGCGGGCCTCTCCTACAATGAGCAGTTCTTC. As protein: CASSPAGLSYNEQFF.

CDR3 nucleotide sequence: TGTGCCAGCAGTCCAAGGGACAGGGCTGTTTCACCCCTCCACTTT. Its protein product is CASSPRDRAVSPLHF. The chain couples TRBV27 to TRBJ1-6, with 9 bases aligning to TRBD1. In germline, CDR1 is MNHEY, CDR2 SMNVEV (reference sequence). V dropped 5 bases and J dropped 9; count of bases not matched to a gene: 8. The CDR3 extends over 15 amino acids.

The chain couples TRBV19 to TRBJ2-6; D is ambiguous. Trimming left V 3 bases short and J 1 base short, with 7 bases between. This CDR3 comprises 15 residues. CDR1 LNHDA and CDR2 SQIVND come from the germline V gene (reference sequence). CDR3 sequence (DNA): TGTGCCAGTAGTATTTCGGGTTCTGGGGCCAACGTCCTGACTTTC. Translating gives CASSISGSGANVLTF.